This is a list of T cell receptor beta chains from one sample in a study of blood T cell repertoires in COVID-19. Libraries were prepared by immunoSEQ multiplex PCR; TCRdb keeps only in-frame clonotypes and omits some of them. The sample lists more than 250,000 clones, 65% to 85% seen once, with approximately 1.1% in the top ten. Sequenced input: peripheral blood. The source of these receptors is a woman between 50 and 59 years old with acute or convalescent COVID-19. CDR3s include the opening cysteine and the closing phenylalanine or tryptophan. D genes are given only for firm matches. The listing skips clone size in some rows; elsewhere it reads once, few, many or a size class.

J: TRBJ1-6; V: TRBV5-5; size: .; D: .; DNA: TGTGCCAGCAGCCCCAGTTCGTCAGGGTCTGGATCACCCCTCCACTTT; CDR3: CASSPSSSGSGSPLHF
J: TRBJ2-1; V: TRBV5-1; size: .; D: .; DNA: TGCGCCAGCAGCGCGGGAACCTACAATGAGCAGTTCTTC; CDR3: CASSAGTYNEQFF
J: TRBJ1-2; V: TRBV2; size: .; D: TRBD1; DNA: TGTGCCAGCACCCGGGACAGGGGAATGGGCTATGGCTACACCTTC; CDR3: CASTRDRGMGYGYTF
J: TRBJ2-7; V: TRBV7-2; size: .; D: TRBD1; DNA: TGTGCCAGCAGCTTAAGTCCCCAGGGGGCGTACGAGCAGTACTTC; CDR3: CASSLSPQGAYEQYF
J: TRBJ2-2; V: TRBV5-4; size: .; D: .; DNA: TGTGCCAGCAGCTCAACCCCGAGGACCGGGGAGCTGTTTTTT; CDR3: CASSSTPRTGELFF
J: TRBJ2-5; V: TRBV19; size: once; D: .; DNA: TGTGCCAGTAGTCGGGACTACCAAGAGACCCAGTACTTC; CDR3: CASSRDYQETQYF
J: TRBJ2-3; V: TRBV6-2/TRBV6-3; size: .; D: .; DNA: TGTGCCAGCAGTTACTGGACTAGCACAGATACGCAGTATTTT; CDR3: CASSYWTSTDTQYF
J: TRBJ2-7; V: TRBV9; size: .; D: TRBD1; DNA: TGTGCCAGCAGCGTAGTGGGACAGGGAGCGGGGGAGCAGTACTTC; CDR3: CASSVVGQGAGEQYF
J: TRBJ2-5; V: TRBV9; size: .; D: .; DNA: TGTGCCAGCAGCGGAACCGGGACTTCTCAAGAGACCCAGTACTTC; CDR3: CASSGTGTSQETQYF
J: TRBJ2-1; V: TRBV7-2; size: .; D: .; DNA: TGTGCCAGCAGCTCGGCAGGCCAGGGTATCTACAATGAGCAGTTCTTC; CDR3: CASSSAGQGIYNEQFF
J: TRBJ2-2; V: TRBV10-1; size: .; D: .; DNA: TGCGCCAGCACCCCCCCTGGGGGCTCGAACACCGGGGAGCTGTTTTTT; CDR3: CASTPPGGSNTGELFF
J: TRBJ2-6; V: TRBV23-1; size: .; D: .; DNA: TGCGCCAGCAGCAGGGTTGGGGCCAACGTCCTGACTTTC; CDR3: CASSRVGANVLTF
J: TRBJ1-2; V: TRBV5-1; size: .; D: .; DNA: TGCGCCAGCAGCCCACCGGACAGTTTCAATGGCTACACCTTC; CDR3: CASSPPDSFNGYTF
J: TRBJ2-1; V: TRBV10-3; size: .; D: TRBD2; DNA: TGTGCCATCTCCCCTGAGCGGGAGACTGAGCAGTTCTTC; CDR3: CAISPERETEQFF
J: TRBJ1-2; V: TRBV28; size: .; D: TRBD1; DNA: TGTGCCAGCGGAGCAGGGGGCGAGAACTATGGCTACACCTTC; CDR3: CASGAGGENYGYTF
J: TRBJ1-2; V: TRBV10-3; size: .; D: TRBD1; DNA: TGTGCCATCAGGGACAGGGGATATGGCTACACCTTC; CDR3: CAIRDRGYGYTF
J: TRBJ2-5; V: TRBV4-2; size: few; D: TRBD2; DNA: TGTGCCAGCAGGGAGGCTAGCGGAATAAAAGAGACCCAGTACTTC; CDR3: CASREASGIKETQYF
J: TRBJ2-7; V: TRBV7-3; size: .; D: TRBD2; DNA: TGTGCCAGCAGCCTTAGCGGGAGGGCGGATGAGCAGTACTTC; CDR3: CASSLSGRADEQYF
J: TRBJ2-2; V: TRBV27; size: .; D: .; DNA: TGTGCCAGCAACGGGGGAGATACCGGGGAGCTGTTTTTT; CDR3: CASNGGDTGELFF
J: TRBJ1-6; V: TRBV10-3; size: .; D: .; DNA: TGTGCCATCAGTGAGACCGACGGGTCCTATAATTCACCCCTCCACTTT; CDR3: CAISETDGSYNSPLHF
J: TRBJ2-2; V: TRBV3-1/TRBV3-2; size: .; D: TRBD2; DNA: TGTGCCAGCAGCCAAGGGGAGGGAACCGGGGAGCTGTTTTTT; CDR3: CASSQGEGTGELFF
J: TRBJ1-1; V: TRBV30; size: .; D: TRBD1; DNA: TGTGCCTGGGACAGGGGGTGGAACACTGAAGCTTTCTTT; CDR3: CAWDRGWNTEAFF
J: TRBJ2-5; V: TRBV7-2; size: .; D: .; DNA: TGTGCCAGCAGACAGCAACAAAGCGAGACCCAGTACTTC; CDR3: CASRQQQSETQYF
J: TRBJ1-2; V: TRBV19; size: .; D: .; DNA: TGTGCCAGTGTTCAGGGATATAACTATGGCTACACCTTC; CDR3: CASVQGYNYGYTF
J: TRBJ2-2; V: TRBV27; size: .; D: .; DNA: TGTGCCAGCAGTTACAGGGCGAACACCGGGGAGCTGTTTTTT; CDR3: CASSYRANTGELFF
J: TRBJ1-2; V: TRBV6-5; size: .; D: TRBD1; DNA: TGTGCCAGCAGCCGGGACAGCCTATATGGCTACACCTTC; CDR3: CASSRDSLYGYTF
J: TRBJ2-2; V: TRBV5-1; size: .; D: TRBD1; DNA: TGCGCCAGCAGCTTGGGACAGGGAGCAAACACCGGGGAGCTGTTTTTT; CDR3: CASSLGQGANTGELFF
J: TRBJ1-5; V: TRBV5-8; size: .; D: .; DNA: TGTGCCAGCAGCCCCGGCGGGTACATCGATCAGCCCCAGCATTTT; CDR3: CASSPGGYIDQPQHF
J: TRBJ1-5; V: TRBV7-8; size: .; D: .; DNA: TGTGCCAGCAGTTTTTCAGGGTCCAATCAGCCCCAGCATTTT; CDR3: CASSFSGSNQPQHF
J: TRBJ2-7; V: TRBV6-5; size: .; D: .; DNA: TGTGCCAGCAGTTATTCGGCAGGCTCCTACGAGCAGTACTTC; CDR3: CASSYSAGSYEQYF
J: TRBJ1-2; V: TRBV7-9; size: few; D: .; DNA: TGTGCCAGCAGCTTAGCGGGACACGACTATGGCTACACCTTC; CDR3: CASSLAGHDYGYTF
J: TRBJ1-1; V: TRBV6-5; size: .; D: .; DNA: TGTGCCAGCAGTTCAGGGGCCACTGAAGCTTTCTTT; CDR3: CASSSGATEAFF
J: TRBJ1-2; V: TRBV28; size: once; D: .; DNA: TGTGCCAGCACTGGCGGGGGAAGGGGCTACACCTTC; CDR3: CASTGGGRGYTF
J: TRBJ1-5; V: TRBV7-8; size: .; D: .; DNA: TGTGCCAGCAGCTTATCTCAGGGGAATCAGCCCCAGCATTTT; CDR3: CASSLSQGNQPQHF
J: TRBJ1-5; V: TRBV18; size: .; D: .; DNA: TGTGCCAGCTCACCTACAAGACAGCAAAATCAGCCCCAGCATTTT; CDR3: CASSPTRQQNQPQHF
J: TRBJ1-1; V: TRBV9; size: .; D: .; DNA: TGTGCCAGCACCGAAGCGACGGGGTCCTACACTGAAGCTTTCTTT; CDR3: CASTEATGSYTEAFF
J: TRBJ2-5; V: TRBV3-1/TRBV3-2; size: .; D: TRBD1; DNA: TGTGCCAGCAGCCCGGGGACAGGATCGTGGGAGACCCAGTACTTC; CDR3: CASSPGTGSWETQYF
J: TRBJ2-4; V: TRBV2; size: once; D: .; DNA: TGTGCCACTCGAAGGGGGGGTAACATTCAGTACTTC; CDR3: CATRRGGNIQYF
J: TRBJ1-2; V: TRBV3-1/TRBV3-2; size: .; D: .; DNA: TGTGCCAGCAGCCAAGATCGGACGGGAAATAACTATGGCTACACCTTC; CDR3: CASSQDRTGNNYGYTF
J: TRBJ1-6; V: TRBV5-6; size: .; D: TRBD1; DNA: TGTGCCAGCAGCTCCGGGACAGGCGAGCCCAGCTCCTATAATTCACCCCTCCACTTT; CDR3: CASSSGTGEPSSYNSPLHF
J: TRBJ1-1; V: TRBV2; size: .; D: TRBD1; DNA: TGTGCCAGCAGCAGACCGACAGGGAGGAGCACTGAAGCTTTCTTT; CDR3: CASSRPTGRSTEAFF
J: TRBJ1-4; V: TRBV27; size: .; D: TRBD1; DNA: TGTGCCAGCAGCAGGGGACAGCGCAATGAAAAACTGTTTTTT; CDR3: CASSRGQRNEKLFF
J: TRBJ1-2; V: TRBV3-1/TRBV3-2; size: .; D: TRBD1; DNA: TGTGCCAGCAGCCGAGCTGGACAGGGGGCGAATGGCTACACCTTC; CDR3: CASSRAGQGANGYTF
J: TRBJ2-1; V: TRBV29-1; size: once; D: .; DNA: TGCAGCGTTGAAGAAGGTATAACAGGGTACAATGAGCAGTTCTTC; CDR3: CSVEEGITGYNEQFF
J: TRBJ2-5; V: TRBV11-2; size: .; D: .; DNA: TGTGCCAGCAGGCAAACACCTTCGGGGATCCAGTACTTC; CDR3: CASRQTPSGIQYF
J: TRBJ1-5; V: TRBV6-5; size: .; D: TRBD1; DNA: TGTGCCAGCAGTCAGGACAGGGATAATCAGCCCCAGCATTTT; CDR3: CASSQDRDNQPQHF
J: TRBJ1-2; V: TRBV20-1; size: few; D: TRBD1; DNA: TGCAGTGCTAGTTCGCAGTCGGGACAGGGGGCGGAAGGCTACACCTTC; CDR3: CSASSQSGQGAEGYTF
J: TRBJ1-6; V: TRBV6-2/TRBV6-3; size: .; D: .; DNA: TGTGCCAGCACCCCTTACGGCGGAAATAATTCACCCCTCCACTTT; CDR3: CASTPYGGNNSPLHF
J: TRBJ2-6; V: TRBV25-1; size: .; D: .; DNA: TGTGCCAGCAGTTCAATGTCTGGGGCCAACGTCCTGACTTTC; CDR3: CASSSMSGANVLTF
J: TRBJ2-2; V: TRBV2; size: .; D: TRBD2; DNA: TGTGCCAGCAGTTTTGGACTAGCGGGGGGATTGGGGACCGGGGAGCTGTTTTTT; CDR3: CASSFGLAGGLGTGELFF
J: TRBJ1-5; V: TRBV7-8; size: .; D: .; DNA: TGTGCCAGCAGCGCCCAAGGGGGGGTGGGTCAGCCCCAGCATTTT; CDR3: CASSAQGGVGQPQHF
J: TRBJ2-1; V: TRBV3-1/TRBV3-2; size: .; D: TRBD1; DNA: TGTGCCAGCAGCCCGGGGACAGGACTGGGGGAGTTCTTC; CDR3: CASSPGTGLGEFF